This T cell receptor beta chain is from a study of CD8 T cells in ankylosing spondylitis. The study's findings and limits: Disease-linked clones were found to be CD8+ and relatively rare in peripheral blood.

Concerning this clonotype: The antigen is not known. A much more abundant neighbour one base away suggests this may be a read error.

TCRdb used MiXCR to reprocess the 5' RACE reads, holding one entry per CDR3 protein. The sample shows more than 250,000 distinct CDR3 sequences, about 9.9% of them seen only once. The sequenced sample consisted of blood, either unsorted or a sorted T cell fraction (not recorded which). The clonotype originates from a female donor with ankylosing spondylitis or in good health (not recorded which).

CDR3 sequence reads: CCAPASGTGSRETQYF. The DNA of the CDR3 is TGCTGTGCTCCCGCTTCCGGGACAGGGAGTCGAGAGACCCAGTACTTC. The rearrangement uses TRBV20-1 and TRBJ2-5; 9 bases are a match to TRBD1. This CDR3 region has 16 residues. Germline V gene data show CDR1 as DFQATT and CDR2 as SNEGSKA (reference sequence).